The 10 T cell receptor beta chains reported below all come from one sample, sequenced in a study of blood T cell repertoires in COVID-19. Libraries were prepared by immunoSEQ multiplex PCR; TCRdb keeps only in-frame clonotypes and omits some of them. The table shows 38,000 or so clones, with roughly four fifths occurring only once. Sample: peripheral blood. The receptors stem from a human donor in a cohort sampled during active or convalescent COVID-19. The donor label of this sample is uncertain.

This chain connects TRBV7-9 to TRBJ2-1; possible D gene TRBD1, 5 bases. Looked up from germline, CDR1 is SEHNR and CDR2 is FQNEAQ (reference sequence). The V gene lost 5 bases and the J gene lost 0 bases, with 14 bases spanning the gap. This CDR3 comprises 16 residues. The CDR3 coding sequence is TGTGCCAGCAGCCCGCGGACAACCTACTCCTACAATGAGCAGTTCTTC. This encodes CASSPRTTYSYNEQFF.

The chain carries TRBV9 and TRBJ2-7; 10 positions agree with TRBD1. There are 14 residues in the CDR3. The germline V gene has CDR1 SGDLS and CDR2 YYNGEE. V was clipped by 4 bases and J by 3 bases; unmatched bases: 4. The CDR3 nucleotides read TGTGCCAGCAGCATTCGGACAGGGGGCTACGAGCAGTACTTC. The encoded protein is CASSIRTGGYEQYF.

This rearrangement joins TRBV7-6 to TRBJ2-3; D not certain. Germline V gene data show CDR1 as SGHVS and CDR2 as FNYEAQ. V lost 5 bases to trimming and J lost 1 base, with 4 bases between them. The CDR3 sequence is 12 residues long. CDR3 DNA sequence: TGTGCCAGCAGCCCTCGCACAGATACGCAGTATTTT. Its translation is CASSPRTDTQYF.

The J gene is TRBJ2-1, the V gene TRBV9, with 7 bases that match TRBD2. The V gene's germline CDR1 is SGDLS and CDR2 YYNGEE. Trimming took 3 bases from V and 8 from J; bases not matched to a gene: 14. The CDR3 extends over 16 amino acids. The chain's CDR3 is CASSASGGRANYEQFF. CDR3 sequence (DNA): TGTGCCAGCAGCGCCAGCGGAGGGAGGGCCAACTATGAGCAGTTCTTC.

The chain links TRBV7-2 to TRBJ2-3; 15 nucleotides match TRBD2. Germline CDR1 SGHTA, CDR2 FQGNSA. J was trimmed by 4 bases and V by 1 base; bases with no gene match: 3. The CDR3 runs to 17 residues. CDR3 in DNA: TGTGCCAGCAGCTTAGGGACTAGCGGGAGGGCCGCAGATACGCAGTATTTT. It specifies CASSLGTSGRAADTQYF.

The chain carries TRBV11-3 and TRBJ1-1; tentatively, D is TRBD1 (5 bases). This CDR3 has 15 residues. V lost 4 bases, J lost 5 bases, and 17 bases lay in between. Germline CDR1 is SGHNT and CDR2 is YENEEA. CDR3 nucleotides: TGTGCCAGCAGCTCTAGGCAGGGAAGAAGAACTGAAGCTTTCTTT. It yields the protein CASSSRQGRRTEAFF. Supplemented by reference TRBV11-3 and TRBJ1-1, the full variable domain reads EAGVVQSPRYKIIEKKQPVAFWCNPISGHNTLYWYLQNLGQGPELLIRYENEEAVDDSQLPKDRFSAERLKGVDSTLKIQPAELGDSAVYLCASSSRQGRRTEAFFGQGTRLTVV.

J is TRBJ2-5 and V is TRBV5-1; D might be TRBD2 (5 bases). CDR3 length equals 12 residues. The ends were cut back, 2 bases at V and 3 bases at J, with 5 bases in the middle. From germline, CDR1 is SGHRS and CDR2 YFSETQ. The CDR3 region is CASSFGEETQYF. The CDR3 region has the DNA TGCGCCAGCAGCTTCGGGGAAGAGACCCAGTACTTC.

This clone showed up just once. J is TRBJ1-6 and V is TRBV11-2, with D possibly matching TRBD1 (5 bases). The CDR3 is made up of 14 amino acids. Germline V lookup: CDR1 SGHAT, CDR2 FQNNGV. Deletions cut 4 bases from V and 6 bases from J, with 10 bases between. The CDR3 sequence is CASSSLGGNSPLHF. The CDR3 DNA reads TGTGCCAGCAGCTCACTCGGGGGTAATTCACCCCTCCACTTT.

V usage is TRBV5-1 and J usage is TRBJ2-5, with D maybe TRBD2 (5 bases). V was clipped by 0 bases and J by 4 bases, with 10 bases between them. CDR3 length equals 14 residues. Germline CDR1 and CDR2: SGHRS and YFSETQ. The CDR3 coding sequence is TGCGCCAGCAGCTTGGAGATGGGGAGAGAGACCCAGTACTTC. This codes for CASSLEMGRETQYF.

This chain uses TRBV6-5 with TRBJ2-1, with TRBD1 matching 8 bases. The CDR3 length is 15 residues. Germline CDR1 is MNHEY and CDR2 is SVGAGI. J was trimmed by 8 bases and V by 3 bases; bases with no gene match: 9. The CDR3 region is CASSYTGQGWDEQFF. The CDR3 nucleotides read TGTGCCAGCAGTTATACCGGACAGGGATGGGATGAGCAGTTCTTC.